A single count supports the clone carrying this T cell receptor (beta chain). CDR3 length: 19 amino acids. The ends were cut back, 0 bases at V and 2 bases at J, with 19 bases in the middle. Germline V gene lookup returns CDR1 MNHEY and CDR2 SVGEGT. The source of the sample is a study of blood T cell repertoires in COVID-19. Study summary: Sites in the United States, Italy and Spain provided acute and convalescent COVID-19 samples. T cells, B-cell-depleted T cells, or PBMCs provided the cDNA or gDNA that served as material.

Authors' processing steps: Estimated nucleated cell counts came from reference gene primer amplification. Profiled with immunoSEQ multiplex PCR; TCRdb holds only in-frame clones, not every one. V and J calls and clone size are those listed in that table; D and trimming were worked out from the DNA. The sample shows approximately 190,000 clones, about 88% of them seen only once. Sample: peripheral blood. V usage is TRBV6-2 or TRBV6-3 and J usage is TRBJ2-2, with TRBD2 as a possible D gene (5 bases). This clonotype was obtained from a woman aged 40 to 50 who had recovered from COVID-19. The CDR3 here is CASSYSSLASYSNTGELFF. The CDR3 coding sequence is TGTGCCAGCAGTTACTCCTCTTTGGCTAGCTACTCAAACACCGGGGAGCTGTTTTTT.